Presented here are 20 T cell receptor beta chains from one specimen sequenced in a study of blood T cell repertoires in COVID-19. Clones were read by immunoSEQ multiplex PCR, and TCRdb kept only the in-frame ones, dropping some. The sample lists about 120,000 clones, more than 75% occurring once. Sequencing input: peripheral blood. The origin of the receptors is a man aged 60 to 75 with acute or convalescent COVID-19.

The rearrangement links TRBV28 to TRBJ2-1; weak D call: TRBD2 (6 bases). Germline V CDR1 and CDR2: MDHEN, SYDVKM. CDR3 length equals 13 residues. The V end lost 4 bases, the J end lost 8 bases, and 12 bases lay between the germline ends. CDR3 coding DNA: TGTGCCAGCAGTTCTGGGGGGATCGATGAGCAGTTCTTC. This gives the protein CASSSGGIDEQFF.

The J gene is TRBJ2-2, the V gene TRBV11-3; 9 bases map to TRBD1. This CDR3 spans 15 amino acids. The trim removed 3 bases at V and 2 bases at J, leaving 1 base unmatched. The germline gives CDR1 SGHNT, CDR2 YENEEA. Here the CDR3 reads CASSLGQGNTGELFF. The CDR3 nucleotides are TGTGCCAGCAGCTTGGGACAGGGTAACACCGGGGAGCTGTTTTTT.

The CDR3 here is CASSYSFAGRMRGGELFF. The DNA of the CDR3 is TGTGCCAGCAGTTACTCGTTCGCGGGGCGGATGAGGGGCGGGGAGCTGTTTTTT. The chain uses TRBV6-2 or TRBV6-3 and TRBJ2-2; the D gene is possibly TRBD2 (6 bases). This CDR3 has 18 residues. V was pared by 0 bases and J by 7 bases, with 21 bases between. Germline V gene lookup returns CDR1 MNHEY and CDR2 SVGEGT.

This chain uses TRBV2 with TRBJ1-6; TRBD1 might be the D (6 bases). V was cut by 10 bases and J by 13 bases, with 20 bases left in between. The germline CDR1 and CDR2 sequences are SNHLY and FYNNEI. This CDR3 is built from 13 residues. The CDR3 reads CATILQGNSPLHF. CDR3 coding DNA: TGTGCCACCATATTACAGGGAAATAGTCCCCTCCACTTT.

The chain couples TRBV25-1 to TRBJ1-1; D unresolved. CDR1 and CDR2 from the germline V gene are MGHDK and SYGVNS. Trimming removed 5 bases from V and 1 base from J, with 11 bases in between. The CDR3 runs to 14 residues. The CDR3 bases are TGTGCCAGCAGTTTAACAGCTCCGAACACTGAAGCTTTCTTT. Its protein is CASSLTAPNTEAFF.

The genes are TRBV24-1 and TRBJ1-1, with D maybe TRBD1 (6 bases). V was trimmed by 2 bases and J by 2 bases, leaving 14 bases between them. This CDR3 is 16 amino acids long. Germline values: CDR1 KGHDR, CDR2 SFDVKD. CDR3 region: CATSDSPQGTNTEAFF. CDR3 DNA sequence: TGTGCCACCAGTGATTCTCCACAGGGAACCAACACTGAAGCTTTCTTT.

The V and J genes are TRBV27 and TRBJ1-4; the match to TRBD1 covers 12 bases. The CDR3 is 15 residues long. Germline trimming cut 5 bases from V and 9 bases from J; bases unmatched to any gene: 7. In germline, CDR1 is MNHEY, CDR2 SMNVEV (reference sequence). CDR3 residues: CASSLMGQGAKKLFF. In DNA, the CDR3 is TGTGCCAGCAGTCTGATGGGACAGGGGGCAAAAAAACTGTTTTTT.

The chain's CDR3 is CASSFVQGPLSYEQYF. CDR3 nucleotides: TGTGCCAGCAGTTTCGTCCAGGGGCCTCTTTCCTACGAGCAGTACTTC. The chain couples TRBV28 to TRBJ2-7; TRBD1 is a possible D gene (6 bases). V lost 3 bases to trimming and J lost 1 base, with 16 bases between them. Germline values: CDR1 MDHEN, CDR2 SYDVKM. The length of the CDR3 is 16 residues.

V is TRBV7-9 and J is TRBJ2-1, with 10 bases aligning to TRBD2. In germline, CDR1 is SEHNR, CDR2 FQNEAQ (reference sequence). CDR3 length equals 14 residues. Trimming took 7 bases from V and 9 from J; bases not matched to a gene: 9. CDR3 region: CASKGLAGEAEQFF. DNA for the CDR3: TGTGCCAGCAAAGGGCTAGCGGGAGAGGCTGAGCAGTTCTTC.

This rearrangement joins TRBV7-9 to TRBJ2-7; 7 nucleotides line up with TRBD1. The CDR3 contains 15 residues. CDR1 and CDR2 from the germline V gene are SEHNR and FQNEAQ (reference sequence). The J segment lost 5 bases and the V segment lost 5 bases, leaving 12 bases of the junction unmatched. CDR3 DNA sequence: TGTGCCAGCAGCCCTCTAGGAGGACAGGATCACGAGCAGTACTTC. This translates into CASSPLGGQDHEQYF.

V is TRBV9 and J is TRBJ2-5, with D perhaps TRBD2 (5 bases). Trimming took 0 bases from V and 2 from J, leaving 14 bases between them. Germline assignment: CDR1 SGDLS and CDR2 YYNGEE. The CDR3 loop spans 16 amino acids. CDR3 in amino acids: CASSVGASGQQETQYF. The CDR3 region has the DNA TGTGCCAGCAGCGTAGGAGCGAGCGGCCAGCAAGAGACCCAGTACTTC. Variable domain in full (rest from reference TRBV9 and TRBJ2-5): DSGVTQTPKHLITATGQRVTLRCSPRSGDLSVYWYQQSLDQGLQFLIQYYNGEERAKGNILERFSAQQFPDLHSELNLSSLELGDSALYFCASSVGASGQQETQYFGPGTRLLVL.

This sequence joins TRBV6-5 and TRBJ1-1; D not resolved. The V and J ends lost 5 bases and 3 bases respectively, with 10 bases between them. The length of the CDR3 is 13 residues. Germline CDR1 MNHEY, CDR2 SVGAGI. This CDR3 reads CASSTNEYTEAFF. The CDR3 DNA is TGTGCCAGCAGTACTAACGAATACACTGAAGCTTTCTTT.

The gene calls are TRBV28 and TRBJ2-7; no reliable D call. Trimming shortened V by 10 bases and J by 6 bases, and 16 bases separated the two germline ends. The CDR3 is 12 amino acids. The V gene's germline CDR1 is MDHEN and CDR2 SYDVKM. The CDR3 bases are TGTGCCATCGCCGCCTCGGTTGGCGAGCAGTACTTC. This codes for CAIAASVGEQYF.

The chain combines TRBV7-9 with TRBJ2-3; a possible D gene is TRBD1 (6 bases). Germline V gene sequence: CDR1 SEHNR, CDR2 FQNEAQ (reference sequence). The CDR3 has 14 amino acids. V lost 7 bases and J lost 5, with 16 bases in between. The chain's CDR3 is CASTQGQGRDTQYF. CDR3 nucleotides: TGTGCCAGCACCCAGGGGCAGGGGAGAGATACGCAGTATTTT.

The rearrangement uses TRBV28 and TRBJ2-1, with 12 bases aligning to TRBD2. Germline assignment: CDR1 MDHEN and CDR2 SYDVKM. The trim removed 4 bases at V and 7 bases at J, leaving 5 bases unmatched. There are 15 residues in the CDR3. The CDR3 nucleotides read TGTGCCAGCAGTTCCCCTAGCGGGAGGGGGAATGAGCAGTTCTTC. It translates to CASSSPSGRGNEQFF.

The table lists this clone with a few counts. The rearrangement links TRBV12-3 or TRBV12-4 to TRBJ1-5; 7 bases agree with TRBD1. J lost 3 bases, V lost 6 bases, and 2 bases had no gene match. The CDR3 contains 13 residues. In DNA, the CDR3 is TGTGCCAGCAGACAGGGGACCAATCAGCCCCAGCATTTT. It encodes CASRQGTNQPQHF.

This clone was counted at least ten times. The V and J genes are TRBV28 and TRBJ1-5, with a possible D match to TRBD1 (5 bases). The germline CDR1 and CDR2 sequences are MDHEN and SYDVKM. The ends were cut back, 5 bases at V and 4 bases at J, with 9 bases in the middle. This CDR3 is built from 13 residues. This CDR3 is CASSIRGNQPQHF. The DNA for the CDR3 is TGTGCCAGCAGTATACGGGGGAATCAGCCCCAGCATTTT.

This chain links TRBV6-5 with TRBJ1-1; 8 bases fit TRBD1. Germline CDR1 MNHEY, CDR2 SVGAGI. The CDR3 sequence is 16 residues long. J lost 0 bases, V lost 2 bases, and 5 bases had no gene match. The CDR3 spells CASSYPSGGLNTEAFF. The CDR3 DNA sequence: TGTGCCAGCAGTTACCCCTCAGGGGGCCTGAACACTGAAGCTTTCTTT.

This clone was detected once. The J gene is TRBJ1-2, the V gene TRBV27; 7 bases are shared with TRBD1. The CDR3 runs 15 residues. V was pared by 4 bases and J by 5 bases, with 10 bases of the junction left unmatched. Germline V lookup: CDR1 MNHEY, CDR2 SMNVEV (reference sequence). CDR3 nucleotides: TGTGCCAGCAGTTCCTGGACAGGTTTGGATTATGGCTACACCTTC. Amino acids: CASSSWTGLDYGYTF.

The rearrangement joins TRBV27 to TRBJ2-7; 10 positions agree with TRBD2. V lost 3 bases and J lost 4; bases outside the gene matches: 3. The CDR3 is 14 amino acids. Germline values: CDR1 MNHEY, CDR2 SMNVEV (reference sequence). The CDR3 coding sequence is TGTGCCAGCAGTTTGTCTAGCGGGAGTTACGAGCAGTACTTC. Translation gives CASSLSSGSYEQYF.